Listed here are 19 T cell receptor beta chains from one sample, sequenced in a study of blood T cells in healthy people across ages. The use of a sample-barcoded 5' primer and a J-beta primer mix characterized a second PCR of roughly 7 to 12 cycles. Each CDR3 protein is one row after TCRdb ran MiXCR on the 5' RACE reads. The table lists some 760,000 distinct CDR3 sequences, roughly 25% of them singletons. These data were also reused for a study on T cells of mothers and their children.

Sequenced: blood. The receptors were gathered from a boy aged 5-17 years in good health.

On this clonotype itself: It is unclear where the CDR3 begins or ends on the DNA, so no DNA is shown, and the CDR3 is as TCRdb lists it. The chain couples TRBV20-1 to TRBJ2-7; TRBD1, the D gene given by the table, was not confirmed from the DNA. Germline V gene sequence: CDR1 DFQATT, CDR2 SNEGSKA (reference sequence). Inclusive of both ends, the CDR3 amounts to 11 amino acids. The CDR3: CSTSEGDEQYF.

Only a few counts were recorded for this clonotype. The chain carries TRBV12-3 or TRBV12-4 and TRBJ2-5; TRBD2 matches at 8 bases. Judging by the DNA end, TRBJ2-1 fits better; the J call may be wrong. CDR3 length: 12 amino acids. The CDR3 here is CASSLIGGAQFF. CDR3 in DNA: TGTGCCAGCAGTTTAATCGGGGGGGCTCAGTTCTTC.

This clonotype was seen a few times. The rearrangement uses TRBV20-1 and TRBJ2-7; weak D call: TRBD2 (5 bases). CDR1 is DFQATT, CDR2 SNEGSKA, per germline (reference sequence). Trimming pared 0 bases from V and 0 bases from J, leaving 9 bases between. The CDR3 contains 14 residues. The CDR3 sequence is CSARDEEASYEQYF. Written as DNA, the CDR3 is TGCAGTGCTAGAGATGAGGAGGCCTCCTACGAGCAGTACTTC.

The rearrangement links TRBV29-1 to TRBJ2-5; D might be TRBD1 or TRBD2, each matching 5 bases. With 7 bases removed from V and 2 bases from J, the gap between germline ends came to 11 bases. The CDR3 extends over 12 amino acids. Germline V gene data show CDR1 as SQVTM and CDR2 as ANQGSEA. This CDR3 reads CSAGWGQETQYF. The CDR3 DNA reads TGCAGCGCCGGGTGGGGGCAAGAGACCCAGTACTTC.

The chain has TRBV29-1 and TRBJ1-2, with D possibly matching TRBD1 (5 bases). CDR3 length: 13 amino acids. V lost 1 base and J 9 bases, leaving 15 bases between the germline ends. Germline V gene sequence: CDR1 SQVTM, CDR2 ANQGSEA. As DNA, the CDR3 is TGCAGCGTTGAAGGGGAGTGGGGGACGAGCTACACCTTC. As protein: CSVEGEWGTSYTF.

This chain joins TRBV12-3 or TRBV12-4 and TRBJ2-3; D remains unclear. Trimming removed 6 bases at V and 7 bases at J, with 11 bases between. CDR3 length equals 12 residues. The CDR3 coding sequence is TGTGCCAGCAGCACCCCGGGCTATACGCAGTATTTT. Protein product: CASSTPGYTQYF.

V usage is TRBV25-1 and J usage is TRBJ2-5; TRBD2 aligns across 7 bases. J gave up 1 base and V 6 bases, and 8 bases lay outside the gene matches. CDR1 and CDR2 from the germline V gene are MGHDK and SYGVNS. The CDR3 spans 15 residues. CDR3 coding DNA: TGTGCCAGCAGCGTGGGCGGGGGACCCCAAGAGACCCAGTACTTC. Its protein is CASSVGGGPQETQYF. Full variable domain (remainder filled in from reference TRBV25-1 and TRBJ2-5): EADIYQTPRYLVIGTGKKITLECSQTMGHDKMYWYQQDPGMELHLIHYSYGVNSTEKGDLSSESTVSRIRTEHFPLTLESARPSHTSQYLCASSVGGGPQETQYFGPGTRLLVL.

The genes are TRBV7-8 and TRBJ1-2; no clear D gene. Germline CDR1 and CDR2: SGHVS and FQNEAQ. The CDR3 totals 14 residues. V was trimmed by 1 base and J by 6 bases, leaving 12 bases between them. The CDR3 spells CASSLVSSGDGYTF. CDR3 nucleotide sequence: TGTGCCAGCAGCTTAGTGAGTTCAGGCGATGGCTACACCTTC.

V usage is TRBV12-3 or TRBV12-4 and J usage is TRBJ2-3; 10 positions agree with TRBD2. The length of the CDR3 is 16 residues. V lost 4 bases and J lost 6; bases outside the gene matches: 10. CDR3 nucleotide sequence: TGTGCCAGCAGTTCTAGCGGGAGAACGAGGACCGATACGCAGTATTTT. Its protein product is CASSSSGRTRTDTQYF.

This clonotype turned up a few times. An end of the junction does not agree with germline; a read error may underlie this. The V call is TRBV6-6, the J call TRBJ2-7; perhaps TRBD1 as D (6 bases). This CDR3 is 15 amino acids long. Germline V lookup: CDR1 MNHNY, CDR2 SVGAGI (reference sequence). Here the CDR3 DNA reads TGTGCCAGCAGTGCACCCGGGACACTAACCTACGAACAGTACTTC. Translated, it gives CASSAPGTLTYEQYF.

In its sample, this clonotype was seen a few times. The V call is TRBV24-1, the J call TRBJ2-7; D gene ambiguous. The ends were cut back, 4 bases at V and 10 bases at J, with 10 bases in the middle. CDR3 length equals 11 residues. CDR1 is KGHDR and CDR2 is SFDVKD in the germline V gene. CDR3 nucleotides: TGTGCCACCAGTGACAGAAAGATCCAGTACTTC. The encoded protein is CATSDRKIQYF.

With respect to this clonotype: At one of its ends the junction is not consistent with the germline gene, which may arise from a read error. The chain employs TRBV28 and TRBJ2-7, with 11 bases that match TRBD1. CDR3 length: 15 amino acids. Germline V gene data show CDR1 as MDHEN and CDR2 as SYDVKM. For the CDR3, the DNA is TGTGCCTGCAGTGCGACCGGGACAGGGGGCTACGAGCAGTACTTC. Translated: CACSATGTGGYEQYF. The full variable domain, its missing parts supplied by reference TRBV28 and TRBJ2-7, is DVKVTQSSRYLVKRTGEKVFLECVQDMDHENMFWYRQDPGLGLRLIYFSYDVKMKEKGDIPEGYSVSREKKERFSLILESASTNQTSMYLCACSATGTGGYEQYFGPGTRLTVT.

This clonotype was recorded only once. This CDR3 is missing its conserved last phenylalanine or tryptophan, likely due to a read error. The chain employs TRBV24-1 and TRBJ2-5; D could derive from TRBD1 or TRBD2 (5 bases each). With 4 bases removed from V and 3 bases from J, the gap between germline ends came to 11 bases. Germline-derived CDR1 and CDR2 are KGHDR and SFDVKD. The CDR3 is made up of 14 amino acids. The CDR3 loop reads CATSEAGTEETQYL. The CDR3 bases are TGTGCCACCAGTGAAGCCGGGACGGAAGAGACCCAGTACCTC.

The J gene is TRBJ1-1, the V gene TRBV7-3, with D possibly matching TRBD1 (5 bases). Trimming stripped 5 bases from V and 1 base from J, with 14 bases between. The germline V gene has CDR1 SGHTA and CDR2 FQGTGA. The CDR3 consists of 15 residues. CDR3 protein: CASSPGLGENTEAFF. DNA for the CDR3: TGTGCCAGCAGCCCAGGGCTAGGGGAGAACACTGAAGCTTTCTTT.

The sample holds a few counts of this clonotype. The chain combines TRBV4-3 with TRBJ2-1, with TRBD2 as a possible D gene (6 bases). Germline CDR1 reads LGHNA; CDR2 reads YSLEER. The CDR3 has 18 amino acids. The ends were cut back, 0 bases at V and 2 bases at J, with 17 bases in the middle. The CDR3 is CASSQDSVGRRTYNEQFF. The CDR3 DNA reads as TGCGCCAGCAGCCAAGATTCGGTGGGGAGGAGAACCTACAATGAGCAGTTCTTC.

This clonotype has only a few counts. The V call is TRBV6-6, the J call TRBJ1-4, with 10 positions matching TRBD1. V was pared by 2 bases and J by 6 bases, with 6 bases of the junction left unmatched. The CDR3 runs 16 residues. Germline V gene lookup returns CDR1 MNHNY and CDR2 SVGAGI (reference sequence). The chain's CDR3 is CASSYGTGAPDEKLFF. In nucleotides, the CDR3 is TGTGCCAGCAGTTACGGGACAGGGGCCCCCGATGAAAAACTGTTTTTT.

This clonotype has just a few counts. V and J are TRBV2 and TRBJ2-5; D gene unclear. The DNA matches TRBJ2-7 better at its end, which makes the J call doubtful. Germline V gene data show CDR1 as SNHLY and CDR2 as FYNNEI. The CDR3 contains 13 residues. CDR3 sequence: CASRPTTAYEQYF. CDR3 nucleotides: TGTGCCAGCAGACCAACTACGGCCTACGAGCAGTACTTC.

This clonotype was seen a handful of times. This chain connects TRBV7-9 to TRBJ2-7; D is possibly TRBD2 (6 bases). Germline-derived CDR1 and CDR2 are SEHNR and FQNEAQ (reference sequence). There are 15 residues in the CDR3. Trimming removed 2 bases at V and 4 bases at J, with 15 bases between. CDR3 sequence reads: CASSLWEEQGYEQYF. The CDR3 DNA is TGTGCCAGCAGCTTATGGGAGGAGCAGGGATACGAGCAGTACTTC.

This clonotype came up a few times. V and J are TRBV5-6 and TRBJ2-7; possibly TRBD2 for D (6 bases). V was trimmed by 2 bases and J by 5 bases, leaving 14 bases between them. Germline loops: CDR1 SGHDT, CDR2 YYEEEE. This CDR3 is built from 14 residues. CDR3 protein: CASSLGDSINEQYF. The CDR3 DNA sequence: TGTGCCAGCAGCTTAGGGGACTCGATCAACGAGCAGTACTTC.